The 20 T cell receptor beta chains in this list originate from one sample, sequenced in a study of blood T cell repertoires in COVID-19. Here immunoSEQ multiplex PCR was the method, and the copy in TCRdb shows in-frame clones only, minus some. This table holds some 230,000 clones, approximately 81% found once. Sequencing was performed on peripheral blood. These receptors originate from a man in his fifties or sixties who had recovered from COVID-19.

The chain recombines TRBV3-1 (or the pseudogene TRBV3-2) with TRBJ2-3; 14 nucleotides agree with TRBD2. The germline CDR1 and CDR2 sequences are LGHDT and YNNKEL (reference sequence). V shed 7 bases, J shed 4 bases, and the junction held 4 bases outside the gene matches. The CDR3 is made up of 15 amino acids. The CDR3 bases are TGTGCCAGCACCCCGGGACTAGCGGGAGCAGATACGCAGTATTTT. This gives the protein CASTPGLAGADTQYF.

The genes are TRBV2 and TRBJ1-6; 7 bases are a match to TRBD1. The germline V gene encodes CDR1 SNHLY and CDR2 FYNNEI. The CDR3 has 13 amino acids. Losses at the gene ends were 6 bases for V and 10 bases for J; bases not matched to a gene: 6. CDR3 in DNA: TGTGCCAGCAGCCGTACAGGGGACTCACCCCTCCACTTT. The encoded protein is CASSRTGDSPLHF.

The gene calls are TRBV4-2 and TRBJ1-4, with 9 bases identical to TRBD1. The CDR3 is made up of 17 amino acids. Looked up from germline, CDR1 is LGHNA and CDR2 is YNFKEQ. Trimming took 5 bases from V and 0 from J; bases not matched to a gene: 7. The CDR3 spells CASSSKDRGTTNEKLFF. The CDR3 coding sequence is TGTGCCAGCAGCTCAAAGGACAGGGGTACAACTAATGAAAAACTGTTTTTT.

The chain uses TRBV15 and TRBJ2-7; D might be TRBD1 (6 bases). The CDR3 runs to 16 residues. V lost 3 bases to trimming and J lost 0 bases, with 15 bases between them. CDR1 and CDR2 from the germline V gene are LNHNV and YYDKDF (reference sequence). The CDR3 sequence: CATSRGDTRSSYEQYF. In DNA form, the CDR3 reads TGTGCCACCAGCAGGGGGGACACTCGAAGCTCCTACGAGCAGTACTTC. The whole variable domain, filled in from reference TRBV15 and TRBJ2-7, reads DAMVIQNPRYQVTQFGKPVTLSCSQTLNHNVMYWYQQKSSQAPKLLFHYYDKDFNNEADTPDNFQSRRPNTSFCFLDIRSPGLGDTAMYLCATSRGDTRSSYEQYFGPGTRLTVT.

The chain carries TRBV13 and TRBJ2-2; D possibly corresponds to TRBD1 (6 bases). Trimming removed 4 bases from V and 3 bases from J, with 18 bases in between. Germline CDR1 is PRHDT and CDR2 is FYEKMQ (reference sequence). There are 17 residues in the CDR3. CDR3 DNA sequence: TGTGCCAGCAGCTACCACCGACAGGCCCGGTACACCGGGGAGCTGTTTTTT. This codes for CASSYHRQARYTGELFF.

The V and J genes are TRBV5-1 and TRBJ2-1; TRBD1 matches 10 bases. After removal of 7 bases from V and 8 bases from J, the junction contained 6 bases not matched to a gene. Germline V gives CDR1 SGHRS, CDR2 YFSETQ. The CDR3 runs to 13 residues. Here the CDR3 reads CASGDRGGDEQFF. The CDR3 bases are TGCGCCAGCGGGGACAGGGGTGGCGATGAGCAGTTCTTC.

The table lists this clone with a few counts. The chain recombines TRBV29-1 with TRBJ1-1, with 9 bases fitting TRBD1. CDR1 and CDR2 (germline): SQVTM, ANQGSEA. The CDR3 is 13 residues long. V trimming: 6 bases; J trimming: 0 bases; junction bases outside the gene matches: 2. CDR3 loop: CSVGDRVNTEAFF. The CDR3 nucleotides are TGCAGCGTCGGGGACAGGGTGAACACTGAAGCTTTCTTT.

The chain has TRBV27 and TRBJ2-7; 11 bases line up with TRBD1. With V trimmed by 7 bases and J by 2 bases, 7 bases remained unmatched. The germline CDR1 and CDR2 sequences are MNHEY and SMNVEV (reference sequence). There are 15 residues in the CDR3. In DNA, the CDR3 is TGTGCCAGCAAAGAGGGACAGGGGGGGGCCTACGAGCAGTACTTC. Amino acid sequence: CASKEGQGGAYEQYF.

The chain employs TRBV6-5 and TRBJ1-5, with D possibly TRBD1 on 6 matching bases. This CDR3 contains 14 residues. Germline CDR1 is MNHEY and CDR2 is SVGAGI. With 10 bases removed from V and 1 base from J, the gap between germline ends came to 14 bases. Here the CDR3 reads CAIRQGISNQPQHF. The DNA of the CDR3 is TGTGCCATTCGCCAGGGGATAAGCAATCAGCCCCAGCATTTT.

This clone was seen only once. The chain joins TRBV6-6 to TRBJ1-4; weak D call: TRBD1 (6 bases). Germline lookup yields CDR1 MNHNY and CDR2 SVGAGI (reference sequence). Deletions cut 6 bases from V and 3 bases from J, with 17 bases between. This CDR3 is built from 16 residues. The CDR3 bases are TGTGCCAGCAGACGAAGCGGGGGCCAGGCTAATGAAAAACTGTTTTTT. As protein: CASRRSGGQANEKLFF.

The chain links TRBV2 to TRBJ2-1; possibly TRBD1 for D (6 bases). This CDR3 has 15 amino acids. Trimming removed 3 bases at V and 5 bases at J, with 14 bases between. Germline V gives CDR1 SNHLY, CDR2 FYNNEI. CDR3 region: CASSEEGGSNNEQFF. The CDR3 coding sequence is TGTGCCAGCAGTGAGGAAGGGGGATCTAACAATGAGCAGTTCTTC.

The gene calls are TRBV28 and TRBJ1-2; weak D call: TRBD1 (6 bases). V was trimmed by 6 bases and J by 6 bases, leaving 14 bases between them. The germline CDR1 and CDR2 sequences are MDHEN and SYDVKM. The CDR3 contains 13 residues. The CDR3 reads CASRRDTADGYTF. The CDR3 DNA follows: TGTGCCAGCAGACGGGACACGGCTGATGGCTACACCTTC.

This clone was detected only a few times. The chain joins TRBV2 to TRBJ2-1, with a possible D match to TRBD2 (5 bases). The CDR3 consists of 14 residues. V lost 6 bases, J lost 2 bases, and 11 bases lay in between. Germline CDR1 SNHLY, CDR2 FYNNEI. The CDR3 here is CASSPIGTYNEQFF. The CDR3 bases are TGTGCCAGCAGCCCAATCGGGACCTACAATGAGCAGTTCTTC.

Comment on this clone: The same CDR3 also results from other DNA sequences found in this sample. This chain links TRBV30 with TRBJ1-5, with 7 bases lining up with TRBD1. Losses at the gene ends were 5 bases for V and 1 base for J; bases not matched to a gene: 2. This CDR3 region has 13 residues. CDR1 is GTSNPN and CDR2 is SVGIG in the germline V gene (reference sequence). The CDR3 loop is CAWSTGSNQPQHF. CDR3 sequence (DNA): TGTGCCTGGTCGACAGGGAGCAATCAGCCCCAGCATTTT.

The chain links TRBV19 to TRBJ1-2; TRBD1 matches 9 bases. Germline loops: CDR1 LNHDA, CDR2 SQIVND (reference sequence). With 4 bases clipped from V and 10 bases from J, the junction kept 7 bases outside the gene matches. The CDR3 totals 13 residues. This chain's CDR3 is CASSNSGQGFYTF. CDR3 nucleotides: TGTGCCAGTAGTAATTCGGGACAGGGTTTCTACACCTTC.

V and J are TRBV6-2 or TRBV6-3 and TRBJ1-1; TRBD1 matches at 10 bases. This CDR3 contains 18 residues. From germline, CDR1 is MNHEY and CDR2 SVGEGT. V lost 1 base and J lost 0; bases outside the gene matches: 8. The CDR3 DNA is TGTGCCAGCAGTTACTGGGACAGGGGACGTACTTTGAACACTGAAGCTTTCTTT. Translating it yields CASSYWDRGRTLNTEAFF.

V usage is TRBV19 and J usage is TRBJ2-1; 10 bases map to TRBD2. Losses at the gene ends were 1 base for V and 4 bases for J; bases not matched to a gene: 4. The CDR3 covers 16 residues. Germline loops: CDR1 LNHDA, CDR2 SQIVND (reference sequence). The CDR3 protein is CASSIGTSGVYNEQFF. The DNA for the CDR3 is TGTGCCAGTAGTATAGGGACTAGCGGCGTATACAATGAGCAGTTCTTC.

The rearrangement joins TRBV6-2 or TRBV6-3 to TRBJ2-7; 7 bases are shared with TRBD2. There are 16 residues in the CDR3. V lost 6 bases to trimming and J lost 7 bases; unmatched junction nucleotides: 18. Germline V gives CDR1 MNHEY, CDR2 SVGEGT. CDR3 nucleotides: TGTGCCAGCAGCTATTCGGCAGCGGGATCCACCGAAGAGCAGTACTTC. Translated: CASSYSAAGSTEEQYF.

The genes are TRBV28 and TRBJ2-3, with 9 bases identical to TRBD2. Germline CDR1 reads MDHEN; CDR2 reads SYDVKM. J was trimmed by 4 bases and V by 4 bases; bases with no gene match: 12. There are 17 residues in the CDR3. In nucleotides, the CDR3 is TGTGCCAGCAGTTCTCTACTAGTAGCGGGAGCCCCAGATACGCAGTATTTT. It is translated as CASSSLLVAGAPDTQYF.

The chain employs TRBV6-5 and TRBJ2-7; maybe TRBD2 (6 bases). V was trimmed by 7 bases and J by 1 base, leaving 11 bases between them. Germline V lookup: CDR1 MNHEY, CDR2 SVGAGI. The length of the CDR3 is 13 residues. CDR3 coding DNA: TGTGCCAGCAAGCGGGCCAGTTCCTACGAGCAGTACTTC. It codes for CASKRASSYEQYF.